Below, 21 T cell receptor beta chains from the same sample are listed, as sequenced in a study of PD-L1 blockade in urothelial cancer. Measured with immunoSEQ multiplex PCR; TCRdb has only the in-frame clones, and not every one. Among around 70,000 clones listed, roughly 84% were seen once. Time point: pretreatment peripheral blood. This specimen consisted of PBMCs, obtained around atezolizumab (anti-PD-L1) treatment. The receptor set was obtained from a woman in her seventies with urothelial cancer.

The chain uses TRBV28 and TRBJ2-2; TRBD1 is a possible D gene (5 bases). Germline V gene sequence: CDR1 MDHEN, CDR2 SYDVKM. The V end was cut by 5 bases, the J end by 0 bases, with 10 bases between. This CDR3 has 15 amino acids. The DNA for the CDR3 is TGTGCCAGCAGTAAAGTGGGGCCGAACACCGGGGAGCTGTTTTTT. This codes for CASSKVGPNTGELFF.

V is TRBV6-5 and J is TRBJ2-1; 7 nucleotides agree with TRBD1. There are 13 residues in the CDR3. Germline-derived CDR1 and CDR2 are MNHEY and SVGAGI. The V and J ends lost 2 bases and 9 bases, in that order; junction bases with no gene match: 4. DNA of the CDR3: TGTGCCAGCAGTTACAACGACAGGGTTGAGCAGTTCTTC. Translated, it gives CASSYNDRVEQFF.

The chain uses TRBV7-8 and TRBJ1-1; D is uncertain. The CDR3 has 13 amino acids. Germline loops: CDR1 SGHVS, CDR2 FQNEAQ. The V end was cut by 5 bases, the J end by 9 bases, with 16 bases between. The CDR3 reads CASSPAGRIQAFF. CDR3 bases: TGTGCCAGCAGCCCGGCAGGCAGGATTCAAGCTTTCTTT.

The chain joins TRBV21-1 to TRBJ1-6; the D call TRBD1 from the table was never checked on the DNA. TRBV21-1 is a pseudogene locus. This CDR3 spans 13 amino acids. The CDR3 protein is CAKPTGDNSPLHF. The CDR3 DNA follows: TGTGCCAAACCGACAGGGGATAATTCACCCCTCCACTTT.

This chain links TRBV29-1 with TRBJ2-1; 13 positions agree with TRBD2. Germline CDR1 reads SQVTM; CDR2 reads ANQGSEA. The V and J ends lost 6 bases and 6 bases, in that order; junction bases with no gene match: 5. CDR3 length equals 14 residues. CDR3 in amino acids: CSVRLAGGSNEQFF. CDR3 DNA: TGCAGCGTCCGACTAGCGGGAGGTTCCAATGAGCAGTTCTTC.

V and J are TRBV25-1 and TRBJ1-2; a weak D match, TRBD1 (5 bases). The CDR3 sequence is 12 residues long. Germline-derived CDR1 and CDR2 are MGHDK and SYGVNS. V gave up 3 bases and J gave up 8 bases, with 10 bases separating them. DNA for the CDR3: TGTGCCAGCAGTGACCCAGGGAAGGGCTACACCTTC. It encodes CASSDPGKGYTF.

V usage is TRBV28 and J usage is TRBJ1-3, with D possibly matching TRBD1 (5 bases). Germline V gene data show CDR1 as MDHEN and CDR2 as SYDVKM. V lost 6 bases, J lost 0 bases, and 15 bases lay in between. The CDR3 has 16 residues. The CDR3 protein is CASSQFRTFSGNTIYF. CDR3 bases: TGTGCCAGCAGCCAGTTCAGGACATTCTCTGGAAACACCATATATTTT.

V and J are TRBV20-1 and TRBJ1-2; D is perhaps TRBD1 (6 bases). The CDR3 contains 11 residues. Germline CDR1 DFQATT, CDR2 SNEGSKA (reference sequence). V was trimmed by 2 bases and J by 8 bases, leaving 9 bases between them. This CDR3 is CSARRQGGYTF. DNA of the CDR3: TGCAGTGCTAGAAGGCAGGGGGGCTACACCTTC.

The CDR3 DNA is TGTGCCAGCAGCGCACAGGGAGAGGGCTATAATTCACCCCTCCACTTT. Translating gives CASSAQGEGYNSPLHF. The V gene is TRBV7-6, the J gene TRBJ1-6; D might be TRBD1 (6 bases). The germline V gene has CDR1 SGHVS and CDR2 FNYEAQ. The CDR3 runs to 16 residues. The ends were cut back, 5 bases at V and 3 bases at J, with 14 bases in the middle.

This chain links TRBV28 with TRBJ2-1; possibly TRBD2 for D (6 bases). This CDR3 region has 16 residues. The V end was cut by 4 bases, the J end by 8 bases, with 21 bases between. Germline CDR1 MDHEN, CDR2 SYDVKM. The CDR3 nucleotides are TGTGCCAGCAGTTCCCCCCGTGGCGGGGTTTCCGATGAGCAGTTCTTC. It specifies CASSSPRGGVSDEQFF.

CDR3 in DNA: TGTGCCATCAGTGCCCTAGCGGGGGGGCAGGAGGAGACCCAGTACTTC. It specifies CAISALAGGQEETQYF. J is TRBJ2-5 and V is TRBV10-3; 12 bases agree with TRBD2. The length of the CDR3 is 16 residues. The junction had 8 bases not matched to a gene; V was cut back by 4 bases and J by 5 bases. From germline, CDR1 is ENHRY and CDR2 SYGVKD.

The chain has TRBV5-6 and TRBJ2-2; 8 bases agree with TRBD2. J gave up 3 bases and V 4 bases, and 8 bases lay outside the gene matches. The CDR3 runs 16 residues. CDR1 is SGHDT, CDR2 YYEEEE, per germline. The DNA for the CDR3 is TGTGCCAGCAGCCGTGCCCGGGGGGGTTACACCGGGGAGCTGTTTTTT. Protein: CASSRARGGYTGELFF.

The chain has TRBV30 and TRBJ2-5, with D possibly being TRBD1 (5 bases). Germline CDR1 and CDR2: GTSNPN and SVGIG (reference sequence). The CDR3 totals 12 residues. Trimming stripped 2 bases from V and 4 bases from J, with 8 bases between. The CDR3 loop reads CAWSRGLETQYF. The DNA of the CDR3 is TGTGCCTGGAGTAGGGGATTAGAGACCCAGTACTTC.

The V and J genes are TRBV7-2 and TRBJ2-1, with 10 bases lining up with TRBD2. The ends lost 4 bases at V and 0 bases at J; junction bases unmatched: 9. Germline assignment: CDR1 SGHTA and CDR2 FQGNSA. This CDR3 has 18 amino acids. CDR3 sequence reads: CASSSIMSSGSSYNEQFF. The CDR3 DNA is TGTGCCAGCAGCTCAATTATGTCTAGCGGGAGCTCCTACAATGAGCAGTTCTTC.

The chain recombines TRBV28 with TRBJ2-7; 7 positions agree with TRBD1. This CDR3 has 14 residues. From germline, CDR1 is MDHEN and CDR2 SYDVKM. J gave up 2 bases and V 6 bases, and 7 bases lay outside the gene matches. The chain's CDR3 is CASRTRDSTYEQYF. DNA of the CDR3: TGTGCCAGCAGGACCCGGGACAGCACCTACGAGCAGTACTTC.

The V call is TRBV6-5, the J call TRBJ1-1; 9 bases are a match to TRBD1. The length of the CDR3 is 13 residues. V lost 1 base and J lost 8; bases outside the gene matches: 2. CDR1 is MNHEY and CDR2 is SVGAGI in the germline V gene. CDR3 nucleotide sequence: TGTGCCAGCAGTTACTACGGGACAGGGGAAGCTTTCTTT. Protein product: CASSYYGTGEAFF.

The chain uses TRBV27 and TRBJ2-1, with 7 bases fitting TRBD2. The ends lost 5 bases at V and 9 bases at J; junction bases unmatched: 7. Looked up from germline, CDR1 is MNHEY and CDR2 is SMNVEV (reference sequence). The CDR3 extends over 13 amino acids. As DNA, the CDR3 is TGTGCCAGCAGTCCGGCGGGAGTAGGTGAGCAGTTCTTC. Its protein is CASSPAGVGEQFF.

This chain links TRBV6-5 with TRBJ2-7; TRBD1 agrees at 7 bases. The germline V gene has CDR1 MNHEY and CDR2 SVGAGI. J lost 0 bases, V lost 0 bases, and 2 bases had no gene match. CDR3 length: 15 amino acids. In DNA, the CDR3 is TGTGCCAGCAGTTACTCGTGGGACAGCTCCTACGAGCAGTACTTC. Its translation is CASSYSWDSSYEQYF.

This sequence joins TRBV19 and TRBJ2-1, with 10 bases lining up with TRBD1. The CDR3 is 14 amino acids. V lost 3 bases, J lost 8 bases, and 4 bases stayed unmatched. From germline, CDR1 is LNHDA and CDR2 SQIVND (reference sequence). CDR3 amino acids: CASSIRTGGDEQFF. CDR3 DNA: TGTGCCAGTAGTATTAGGACAGGGGGAGATGAGCAGTTCTTC.

The V call is TRBV7-7, the J call TRBJ2-5, with D perhaps matching TRBD2 (6 bases). Germline V gene sequence: CDR1 SSHAT, CDR2 FNYEAQ (reference sequence). Trimming stripped 1 base from V and 2 bases from J, with 11 bases between. This CDR3 is built from 15 residues. The CDR3 loop is CASSLGGLLQETQYF. In DNA, the CDR3 is TGTGCCAGCAGCTTAGGGGGACTGCTTCAAGAGACCCAGTACTTC.

The chain has TRBV19 and TRBJ1-6; 7 nucleotides match TRBD1. Germline lookup yields CDR1 LNHDA and CDR2 SQIVND (reference sequence). Unmatched junction bases numbered 11, after V lost 5 bases and J lost 7 bases. The CDR3 sequence is 16 residues long. DNA of the CDR3: TGTGCCAGTAGTCGCCGACAGGGAGTCCTGAATTCACCCCTCCACTTT. Translating gives CASSRRQGVLNSPLHF.